A single sample gave rise to the 28 T cell receptor beta chains below, sequenced in a study of blood T cell repertoires in COVID-19 (dated by TCRdb to the early 2020s). The library was generated by the immunoSEQ multiplex PCR assay. TCRdb obtained this table from immuneACCESS and retained in-frame rearrangements with V and J assigned. These tables miss some clones; where compared with another copy, unresolved V genes account for less than half of the shortfall, and the remainder is unexplained. Across this sample there are roughly 97,000 clones, with roughly 80% seen only once. 2.5% to 3.5% of the sample comes from the top ten. The sequencing sample was made of peripheral blood. The receptors here all came from a woman older than 75 with active or convalescent COVID-19.

The chain combines TRBV20-1 with TRBJ2-7; 11 bases are shared with TRBD1. This CDR3 is 15 amino acids long. V trimming: 3 bases; J trimming: 8 bases; junction bases outside the gene matches: 12. The germline V gene has CDR1 DFQATT and CDR2 SNEGSKA (reference sequence). CDR3 DNA: TGCAGTGCTAGTACCGAAGGGACAGGGGGTCGGAAGCAGTACTTC. This sequence encodes CSASTEGTGGRKQYF.

The chain recombines TRBV5-1 with TRBJ1-1, with a weak D call TRBD1 (5 bases). CDR1 and CDR2 (germline): SGHRS, YFSETQ. CDR3 length equals 15 residues. Trimming cost V 4 bases and J 5 bases, with 18 bases left between them. The CDR3 bases are TGCGCCAGCAGCCCAAGCGCGGGGGAACGGACTGAAGCTTTCTTT. Translation: CASSPSAGERTEAFF.

J is TRBJ2-1 and V is TRBV3-1 (or the pseudogene TRBV3-2); 9 positions agree with TRBD1. Germline trimming cut 3 bases from V and 4 bases from J; bases unmatched to any gene: 4. This CDR3 comprises 15 residues. CDR1 LGHDT and CDR2 YNNKEL come from the germline V gene (reference sequence). The CDR3 coding sequence is TGTGCCAGCAGCCATGAGACAGGGGGGTACAATGAGCAGTTCTTC. This codes for CASSHETGGYNEQFF.

This chain links TRBV28 with TRBJ1-1; the D gene is possibly TRBD1 (6 bases). V lost 1 base and J 5 bases, leaving 14 bases between the germline ends. CDR1 and CDR2 (germline): MDHEN, SYDVKM. CDR3 length equals 15 residues. Written as DNA, the CDR3 is TGTGCCAGCAGTTTATCGGGGCAGGGGAAAACTGAAGCTTTCTTT. This translates into CASSLSGQGKTEAFF.

The gene calls are TRBV7-6 and TRBJ2-7, with 7 bases fitting TRBD2. The germline gives CDR1 SGHVS, CDR2 FNYEAQ. V was clipped by 5 bases and J by 4 bases; unmatched bases: 11. The CDR3 sequence is 15 residues long. Here the CDR3 reads CASSPTRGAGYEQYF. As DNA, the CDR3 is TGTGCCAGCAGCCCCACCCGGGGAGCGGGGTACGAGCAGTACTTC. Combining the CDR3 with reference TRBV7-6 and TRBJ2-7 gives the whole variable domain GAGVSQSPRYKVTKRGQDVALRCDPISGHVSLYWYRQALGQGPEFLTYFNYEAQQDKSGLPNDRFSAERPEGSISTLTIQRTEQRDSAMYRCASSPTRGAGYEQYFGPGTRLTVT.

This clone was detected once. CDR3 amino acids: CASSQFGQGKAQHF. The CDR3 DNA follows: TGTGCCAGCAGCCAATTTGGACAGGGGAAGGCCCAGCATTTT. V and J are TRBV3-1 (or the pseudogene TRBV3-2) and TRBJ1-5; TRBD1 agrees at 9 bases. CDR1 is LGHDT and CDR2 is YNNKEL in the germline V gene (reference sequence). V trimming: 2 bases; J trimming: 11 bases; junction bases outside the gene matches: 7. The CDR3 spans 14 residues.

The chain couples TRBV6-5 to TRBJ1-6; 7 bases align to TRBD1. Losses at the gene ends were 0 bases for V and 9 bases for J; bases not matched to a gene: 8. The CDR3 covers 16 residues. Germline V gene sequence: CDR1 MNHEY, CDR2 SVGAGI. CDR3 region: CASSYSYRGVGSPLHF. Here the CDR3 DNA reads TGTGCCAGCAGTTACTCTTACAGGGGTGTGGGTTCACCCCTCCACTTT.

This chain joins TRBV6-6 and TRBJ1-4; 10 bases are shared with TRBD1. The germline CDR1 and CDR2 sequences are MNHNY and SVGAGI (reference sequence). Unmatched junction bases numbered 3, after V lost 6 bases and J lost 5 bases. The CDR3 consists of 14 residues. The CDR3 DNA reads as TGTGCCAGCAGGAGACAGGGGGCAAATGAAAAACTGTTTTTT. It encodes CASRRQGANEKLFF.

The chain couples TRBV5-8 to TRBJ1-3, with no clear D. The CDR3 runs to 13 residues. Germline-derived CDR1 and CDR2 are SGHTS and YDEGEE. V dropped 1 base and J dropped 8 bases, with 10 bases sitting between them. CDR3 sequence (DNA): TGTGCCAGCAGCTTGATCAGCGCTGACACCATATATTTT. The encoded protein is CASSLISADTIYF.

This rearrangement joins TRBV3-1 (or the pseudogene TRBV3-2) to TRBJ2-3; 15 bases are a match to TRBD2. V was pared by 4 bases and J by 4 bases, with 3 bases of the junction left unmatched. Germline V CDR1 and CDR2: LGHDT, YNNKEL (reference sequence). This CDR3 is 16 amino acids long. The CDR3 here is CASSRGTSGGSDTQYF. DNA for the CDR3: TGTGCCAGCAGCCGAGGGACTAGCGGGGGGTCAGATACGCAGTATTTT.

This clone was seen a handful of times. The chain has TRBV6-5 and TRBJ1-5; a weak D match, TRBD1 (5 bases). The germline V gene encodes CDR1 MNHEY and CDR2 SVGAGI. The CDR3 has 15 residues. The V end lost 5 bases, the J end lost 0 bases, and 11 bases lay between the germline ends. This CDR3 is CASSRQSYSNQPQHF. CDR3 nucleotide sequence: TGTGCCAGCAGTCGACAGAGTTATAGCAATCAGCCCCAGCATTTT.

This clone came up once. The CDR3, as DNA: TGTGCCAGCAGTCTACGACTCAGTCCGACCTACGAGCAGTACTTC. This encodes CASSLRLSPTYEQYF. The chain carries TRBV6-5 and TRBJ2-7; D remains ambiguous. Germline V gene data show CDR1 as MNHEY and CDR2 as SVGAGI. This CDR3 comprises 15 residues. Trimming took 5 bases from V and 2 from J, leaving 16 bases between them.

This clone has a handful of counts. The genes are TRBV6-4 and TRBJ2-1, with 10 bases aligning to TRBD2. CDR3 length: 14 amino acids. The trim removed 6 bases at V and 7 bases at J, leaving 6 bases unmatched. CDR1 MRHNA and CDR2 SNTAGT come from the germline V gene. This CDR3 reads CASSGLAGVNEQFF. Written as DNA, the CDR3 is TGTGCCAGCAGCGGGCTAGCGGGAGTGAATGAGCAGTTCTTC.

This clone has just a few counts. The chain carries TRBV7-6 and TRBJ2-7, with 7 positions matching TRBD1. V shed 5 bases and J 6 bases; nucleotides not matched to a gene: 10. The CDR3 loop spans 14 amino acids. The V gene's germline CDR1 is SGHVS and CDR2 FNYEAQ. The CDR3 spells CASSLDTGVGEQYF. CDR3 coding DNA: TGTGCCAGCAGCCTGGACACAGGGGTGGGCGAGCAGTACTTC.

In this sample, this clone turned up once. The genes are TRBV7-8 and TRBJ2-7; D gene uncertain. CDR3 length equals 14 residues. The germline V gene encodes CDR1 SGHVS and CDR2 FQNEAQ. Trimming stripped 3 bases from V and 3 bases from J, with 12 bases between. In nucleotides, the CDR3 is TGTGCCAGCAGCTTCCGGCTAGACCGCTACGAGCAGTACTTC. Protein sequence: CASSFRLDRYEQYF. The full variable domain, completed using reference TRBV7-8 and TRBJ2-7, is GAGVSQSPRYKVAKRGQDVALRCDPISGHVSLFWYQQALGQGPEFLTYFQNEAQLDKSGLPSDRFFAERPEGSVSTLKIQRTQQEDSAVYLCASSFRLDRYEQYFGPGTRLTVT.

CDR3 sequence: CASSLVADSYNEQFF. CDR3 DNA sequence: TGTGCCAGCAGTCTCGTAGCGGATTCCTACAATGAGCAGTTCTTC. This chain joins TRBV6-4 and TRBJ2-1; weak D call: TRBD2 (6 bases). V dropped 5 bases and J dropped 1 base, with 12 bases sitting between them. Germline CDR1 reads MRHNA; CDR2 reads SNTAGT. This CDR3 comprises 15 residues.

This clone was observed once. This chain uses TRBV6-6 with TRBJ1-5, with a weak D call TRBD1 (5 bases). This CDR3 has 13 residues. The germline CDR1 and CDR2 sequences are MNHNY and SVGAGI (reference sequence). V shed 7 bases and J shed 6 bases, with 13 bases lying between them. The DNA of the CDR3 is TGTGCCAGCATTGGGGGGAGCCTTCAGCCCCAGCATTTT. It is translated as CASIGGSLQPQHF.

The V call is TRBV27, the J call TRBJ2-1; 13 positions agree with TRBD2. The length of the CDR3 is 18 residues. The germline CDR1 and CDR2 sequences are MNHEY and SMNVEV (reference sequence). V was clipped by 6 bases and J by 5 bases; unmatched bases: 13. DNA of the CDR3: TGTGCCAGCAGCCTTATGGCCCCGGGACTAGCGGGGAACAATGAGCAGTTCTTC. This encodes CASSLMAPGLAGNNEQFF.

The chain links TRBV6-5 to TRBJ1-5; unclear D gene. V shed 6 bases and J shed 1 base, with 10 bases lying between them. Germline values: CDR1 MNHEY, CDR2 SVGAGI. The CDR3 covers 14 residues. CDR3 sequence reads: CASSVRESNQPQHF. The CDR3 DNA sequence: TGTGCCAGCAGCGTCCGGGAGAGCAATCAGCCCCAGCATTTT.

This clone came up a few times. The V and J genes are TRBV4-2 and TRBJ1-6; D not certain. V was cut by 1 base and J by 9 bases, with 10 bases left in between. CDR3 length equals 14 residues. Looked up from germline, CDR1 is LGHNA and CDR2 is YNFKEQ. The DNA for the CDR3 is TGTGCCAGCAGCCAAGGGGTTCGGGGTTCACCCCTCCACTTT. Translated: CASSQGVRGSPLHF.

The rearrangement joins TRBV4-3 to TRBJ2-1; D possibly corresponds to TRBD2 (6 bases). V was shortened by 1 base and J by 5 bases, with 6 bases between the two germline ends. CDR1 is LGHNA, CDR2 YSLEER, per germline. The CDR3 totals 13 residues. CDR3 DNA: TGCGCCAGCAGCCAAGCGGGAGACAATGAGCAGTTCTTC. It codes for CASSQAGDNEQFF.

J is TRBJ2-1 and V is TRBV9; 9 nucleotides align to TRBD2. The V segment lost 2 bases and the J segment 0 bases; nucleotides outside the gene matches: 6. CDR1 is SGDLS, CDR2 YYNGEE, per germline. The CDR3 length is 17 residues. The CDR3 sequence: CASSVRLAVSSYNEQFF. CDR3 DNA sequence: TGTGCCAGCAGCGTCCGACTAGCGGTGAGCTCCTACAATGAGCAGTTCTTC.

Only one count was recorded for this clone. This rearrangement joins TRBV18 to TRBJ1-5; D possibly corresponds to TRBD1 (5 bases). V lost 3 bases to trimming and J lost 7 bases, with 22 bases between them. This CDR3 region has 17 residues. Germline values: CDR1 KGHSH, CDR2 LQKENI. The CDR3 loop reads CASSPSPARAGGQPQHF. DNA of the CDR3: TGTGCCAGCTCACCCTCCCCTGCCAGGGCGGGGGGGCAGCCCCAGCATTTT. The complete variable domain, with remaining parts taken from reference TRBV18 and TRBJ1-5, reads NAGVMQNPRHLVRRRGQEARLRCSPMKGHSHVYWYRQLPEEGLKFMVYLQKENIIDESGMPKERFSAEFPKEGPSILRIQQVVRGDSAAYFCASSPSPARAGGQPQHFGDGTRLSIL.

This chain connects TRBV9 to TRBJ2-7, with 8 bases that match TRBD1. V lost 0 bases and J lost 5; bases outside the gene matches: 13. CDR3 length equals 17 residues. In germline, CDR1 is SGDLS, CDR2 YYNGEE. CDR3 in DNA: TGTGCCAGCAGCGTAGCTACTTGGACAGGGTCTCAGGACGAGCAGTACTTC. Its translation: CASSVATWTGSQDEQYF.

The chain uses TRBV4-1 and TRBJ2-5; 10 positions agree with TRBD1. Germline loops: CDR1 MGHRA, CDR2 YSYEKL. The J segment lost 7 bases and the V segment lost 2 bases, leaving 7 bases of the junction unmatched. CDR3 length: 15 amino acids. The CDR3 protein is CASSQSGQGVGTQYF. CDR3 nucleotide sequence: TGCGCCAGCAGCCAATCCGGACAGGGGGTGGGGACCCAGTACTTC.

J is TRBJ2-7 and V is TRBV15; perhaps TRBD1 as D (5 bases). Trimming shortened V by 0 bases and J by 1 base, and 10 bases separated the two germline ends. Germline V lookup: CDR1 LNHNV, CDR2 YYDKDF (reference sequence). CDR3 length: 15 amino acids. The CDR3 nucleotides read TGTGCCACCAGCAGAGAGCAGGGCTTATCCTACGAGCAGTACTTC. Translated: CATSREQGLSYEQYF. Full variable domain (remainder filled in from reference TRBV15 and TRBJ2-7): DAMVIQNPRYQVTQFGKPVTLSCSQTLNHNVMYWYQQKSSQAPKLLFHYYDKDFNNEADTPDNFQSRRPNTSFCFLDIRSPGLGDTAMYLCATSREQGLSYEQYFGPGTRLTVT.

The rearrangement joins TRBV7-9 to TRBJ1-3; 9 nucleotides match TRBD1. Losses at the gene ends were 5 bases for V and 8 bases for J; bases not matched to a gene: 10. Germline CDR1 and CDR2: SEHNR and FQNEAQ (reference sequence). The CDR3 has 15 amino acids. The CDR3 nucleotides read TGTGCCAGCAGCCCGGGGGACAGGGAACGAGACACCATATATTTT. Encoded protein: CASSPGDRERDTIYF.

This chain connects TRBV19 to TRBJ1-6; D perhaps matches TRBD1 (5 bases). The CDR3 spans 14 residues. V was trimmed by 3 bases and J by 9 bases, leaving 12 bases between them. Looked up from germline, CDR1 is LNHDA and CDR2 is SQIVND (reference sequence). CDR3 in amino acids: CASSIGGKGSPLHF. The CDR3 DNA is TGTGCCAGTAGTATCGGGGGTAAAGGTTCACCCCTCCACTTT.